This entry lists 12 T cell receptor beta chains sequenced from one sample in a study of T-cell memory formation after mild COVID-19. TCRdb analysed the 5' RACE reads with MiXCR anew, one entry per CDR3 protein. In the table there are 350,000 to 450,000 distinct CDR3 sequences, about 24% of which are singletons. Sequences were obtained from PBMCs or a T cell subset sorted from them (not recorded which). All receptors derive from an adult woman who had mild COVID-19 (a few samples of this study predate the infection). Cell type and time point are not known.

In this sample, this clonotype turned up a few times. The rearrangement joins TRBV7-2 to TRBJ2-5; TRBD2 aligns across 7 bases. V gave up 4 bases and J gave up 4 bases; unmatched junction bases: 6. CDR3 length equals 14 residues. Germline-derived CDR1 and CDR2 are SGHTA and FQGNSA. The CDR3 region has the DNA TGTGCCAGCAGCTCCGGACTAGTCGGAGAGACCCAGTACTTC. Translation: CASSSGLVGETQYF.

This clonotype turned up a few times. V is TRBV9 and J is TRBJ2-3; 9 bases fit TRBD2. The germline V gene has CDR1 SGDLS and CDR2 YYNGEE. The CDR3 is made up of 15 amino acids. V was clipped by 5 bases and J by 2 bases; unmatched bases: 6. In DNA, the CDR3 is TGTGCCAGCAGTAATAGCGGGGGAATCACAGATACGCAGTATTTT. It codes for CASSNSGGITDTQYF. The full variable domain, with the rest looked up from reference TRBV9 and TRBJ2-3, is DSGVTQTPKHLITATGQRVTLRCSPRSGDLSVYWYQQSLDQGLQFLIQYYNGEERAKGNILERFSAQQFPDLHSELNLSSLELGDSALYFCASSNSGGITDTQYFGPGTRLTVL.

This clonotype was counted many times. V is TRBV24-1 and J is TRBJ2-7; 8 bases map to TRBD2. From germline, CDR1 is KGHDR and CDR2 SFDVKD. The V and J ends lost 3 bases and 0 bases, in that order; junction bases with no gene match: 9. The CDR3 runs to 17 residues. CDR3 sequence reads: CATSDPKRTSGSYEQYF. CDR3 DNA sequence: TGTGCCACCAGTGATCCCAAACGAACTAGCGGCTCCTACGAGCAGTACTTC.

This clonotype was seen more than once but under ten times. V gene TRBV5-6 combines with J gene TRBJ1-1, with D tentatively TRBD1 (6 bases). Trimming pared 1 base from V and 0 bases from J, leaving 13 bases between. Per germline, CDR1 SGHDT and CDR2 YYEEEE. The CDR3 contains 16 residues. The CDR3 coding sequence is TGTGCCAGCAGCTTGCAGGGGACTGATATGAACACTGAAGCTTTCTTT. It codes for CASSLQGTDMNTEAFF. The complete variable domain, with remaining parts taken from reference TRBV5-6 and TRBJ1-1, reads DAGVTQSPTHLIKTRGQQVTLRCSPKSGHDTVSWYQQALGQGPQFIFQYYEEEERQRGNFPDRFSGHQFPNYSSELNVNALLLGDSALYLCASSLQGTDMNTEAFFGQGTRLTVV.

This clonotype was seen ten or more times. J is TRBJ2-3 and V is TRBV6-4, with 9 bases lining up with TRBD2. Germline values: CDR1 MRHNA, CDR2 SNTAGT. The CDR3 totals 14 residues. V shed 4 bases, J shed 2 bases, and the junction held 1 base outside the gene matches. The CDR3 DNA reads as TGTGCCAGCAGTGCTAGCGGGGACACAGATACGCAGTATTTT. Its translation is CASSASGDTDTQYF.

The CDR3 DNA is TGTGCCAGCAGCGTCCCGACAGGGATCGGGGCCGGGGAGCTGTTTTTT. This gives the protein CASSVPTGIGAGELFF. V gene TRBV7-9 combines with J gene TRBJ2-2, with TRBD1 identical over 7 bases. Germline lookup yields CDR1 SEHNR and CDR2 FQNEAQ (reference sequence). V dropped 5 bases and J dropped 6; count of bases not matched to a gene: 12. The CDR3 loop spans 16 amino acids. The variable domain in full, with the rest retrieved from reference TRBV7-9 and TRBJ2-2, is DTGVSQNPRHKITKRGQNVTFRCDPISEHNRLYWYRQTLGQGPEFLTYFQNEAQLEKSRLLSDRFSAERPKGSFSTLEIQRTEQGDSAMYLCASSVPTGIGAGELFFGEGSRLTVL.

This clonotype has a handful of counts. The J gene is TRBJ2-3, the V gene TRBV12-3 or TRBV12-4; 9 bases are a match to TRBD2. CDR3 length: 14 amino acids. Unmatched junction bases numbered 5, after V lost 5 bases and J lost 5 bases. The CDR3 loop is CASSRGGAEDTQYF. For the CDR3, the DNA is TGTGCCAGCAGTCGCGGGGGGGCCGAAGATACGCAGTATTTT.

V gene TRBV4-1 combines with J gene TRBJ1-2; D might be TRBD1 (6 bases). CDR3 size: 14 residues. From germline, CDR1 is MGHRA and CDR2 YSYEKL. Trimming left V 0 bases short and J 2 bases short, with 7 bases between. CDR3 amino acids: CASSQDTGNYGYTF. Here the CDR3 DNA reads TGCGCCAGCAGCCAAGATACAGGGAACTATGGCTACACCTTC.

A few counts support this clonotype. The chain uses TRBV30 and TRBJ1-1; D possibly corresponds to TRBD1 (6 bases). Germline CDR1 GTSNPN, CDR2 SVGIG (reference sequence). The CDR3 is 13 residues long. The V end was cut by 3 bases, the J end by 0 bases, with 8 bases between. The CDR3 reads CAWRGTLNTEAFF. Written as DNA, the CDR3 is TGTGCCTGGAGGGGGACACTGAACACTGAAGCTTTCTTT.

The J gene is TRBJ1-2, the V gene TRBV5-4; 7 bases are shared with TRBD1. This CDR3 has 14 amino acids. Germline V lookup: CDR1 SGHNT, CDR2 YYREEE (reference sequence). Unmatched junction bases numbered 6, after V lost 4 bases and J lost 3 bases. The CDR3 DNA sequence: TGTGCCAGCAGCAGAATGGGACAGCACTATGGCTACACCTTC. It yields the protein CASSRMGQHYGYTF.

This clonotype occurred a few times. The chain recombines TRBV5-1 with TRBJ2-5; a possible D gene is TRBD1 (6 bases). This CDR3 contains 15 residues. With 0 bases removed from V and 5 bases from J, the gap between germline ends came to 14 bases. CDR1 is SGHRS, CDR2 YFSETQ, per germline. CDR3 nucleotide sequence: TGCGCCAGCAGCTTGGATGGGACACCCAGGGAGACCCAGTACTTC. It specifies CASSLDGTPRETQYF.

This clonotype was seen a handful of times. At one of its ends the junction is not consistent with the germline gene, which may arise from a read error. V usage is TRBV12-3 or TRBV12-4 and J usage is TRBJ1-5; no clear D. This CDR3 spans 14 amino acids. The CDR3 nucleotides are TGTGCCAGCAGGTTAGGGCTTTACAATCAGCCCCAGCATTTT. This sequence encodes CASRLGLYNQPQHF.